This T cell receptor (beta chain) was identified during a study of T cell responses to AZD1222 COVID-19 vaccine. With regard to this clone: Its antigen is not known.

Only in-frame clones appear in the TCRdb table, and some are missing; sequencing was by immunoSEQ multiplex PCR. The sample yields about 110,000 clones, 75% to 90% seen once. General study points: CD4 TCRs linked to vaccination spanned spike, dominating at 160-218 and 743-854. Spike-specific TCR depth and breadth grew after two AZD1222 doses. The donors showed a predominance of white British ancestry and of females, with possible underestimation of clonal diversity.

The origin of this receptor is an adult in good health. Material: peripheral blood, obtained on day 0 of AZD1222 vaccination.

The CDR3 loop reads CASRGPYSNQPQHF. As DNA, the CDR3 is TGTGCCAGCAGGGGTCCGTATAGCAATCAGCCCCAGCATTTT. The rearrangement joins TRBV28 to TRBJ1-5, with unresolved D. Trimming pared 6 bases from V and 0 bases from J, leaving 9 bases between. The CDR3 covers 14 residues. The germline V gene encodes CDR1 MDHEN and CDR2 SYDVKM.